Presented here are 17 T cell receptor beta chains from one specimen sequenced in a study of blood T cell repertoires in COVID-19. Only in-frame clones appear in the TCRdb table, and some are missing; sequencing was by immunoSEQ multiplex PCR. The sample contains tens of thousands of clones, 85% of which appear only once. Material: peripheral blood. The receptors shown here come from a man aged 80 or over with acute or convalescent COVID-19.

The chain couples TRBV28 to TRBJ1-2, with 10 bases matching TRBD1. Germline loops: CDR1 MDHEN, CDR2 SYDVKM. The CDR3 covers 15 residues. Trimming cost V 4 bases and J 2 bases; bases outside gene matches: 4. CDR3 sequence (DNA): TGTGCCAGCAGTTCCGACAGGGGGCGAAACTATGGCTACACCTTC. Translation gives CASSSDRGRNYGYTF.

The chain employs TRBV6-4 and TRBJ2-1; 12 nucleotides match TRBD2. Trimming took 5 bases from V and 8 from J; bases not matched to a gene: 7. The CDR3 consists of 15 residues. CDR1 is MRHNA and CDR2 is SNTAGT in the germline V gene. The CDR3 DNA reads as TGTGCCAGCAGTCTGACTAGCGGGAGCGCCTATGAGCAGTTCTTC. The encoded protein is CASSLTSGSAYEQFF.

This chain joins TRBV18 and TRBJ2-5; TRBD2 is a possible D gene (5 bases). This CDR3 contains 14 residues. Trimming took 3 bases from V and 4 from J, leaving 12 bases between them. Per the germline V gene, CDR1 is KGHSH and CDR2 is LQKENI. CDR3: CASSPRARGETQYF. In nucleotides, the CDR3 is TGTGCCAGCTCACCCCGGGCCCGGGGAGAGACCCAGTACTTC.

The chain is built from TRBV12-5 and TRBJ1-2, with D perhaps TRBD1 (5 bases). The V end lost 1 base, the J end lost 4 bases, and 7 bases lay between the germline ends. This CDR3 contains 13 residues. Germline V gives CDR1 LGHNT, CDR2 FRNRAP. The CDR3 loop is CASGLAGFYGYTF. In nucleotides, the CDR3 is TGTGCTAGTGGTTTGGCAGGGTTCTATGGCTACACCTTC.

This chain joins TRBV19 and TRBJ2-5, with D possibly TRBD2 on 6 matching bases. V gave up 5 bases and J gave up 6 bases, with 16 bases separating them. This CDR3 spans 14 amino acids. The germline gives CDR1 LNHDA, CDR2 SQIVND (reference sequence). The CDR3 loop reads CASSAGGAGQTQYF. The CDR3 DNA follows: TGTGCCAGTAGTGCAGGAGGGGCCGGGCAGACCCAGTACTTC.

The rearrangement links TRBV10-3 to TRBJ2-3, with D perhaps TRBD1 (5 bases). The length of the CDR3 is 15 residues. The germline V and J ends were trimmed by 4 bases and 3 bases, with 14 bases remaining between them. CDR1 is ENHRY and CDR2 is SYGVKD in the germline V gene. The CDR3 sequence: CAISGGQHLTDTQYF. Written as DNA, the CDR3 is TGTGCCATCAGTGGGGGCCAGCATTTAACAGATACGCAGTATTTT.

This chain links TRBV5-1 with TRBJ2-1; 15 bases line up with TRBD2. Germline V gene lookup returns CDR1 SGHRS and CDR2 YFSETQ. The CDR3 length is 15 residues. V lost 8 bases to trimming and J lost 4 bases; unmatched junction nucleotides: 4. The CDR3 DNA follows: TGCGCCAGTGGGACTAGCGGGAGGACATACAATGAGCAGTTCTTC. It codes for CASGTSGRTYNEQFF.

The chain has TRBV5-1 and TRBJ2-5; D is unresolved. Looked up from germline, CDR1 is SGHRS and CDR2 is YFSETQ. V was pared by 3 bases and J by 5 bases, with 8 bases between. This CDR3 contains 12 residues. The DNA for the CDR3 is TGCGCCAGCAGCTGGCCGGAGGAGACCCAGTACTTC. Translating it yields CASSWPEETQYF.

This chain links TRBV28 with TRBJ1-2, with a weak D call TRBD1 (6 bases). V was clipped by 1 base and J by 7 bases, with 16 bases between them. The CDR3 loop spans 15 amino acids. The V gene's germline CDR1 is MDHEN and CDR2 SYDVKM. This CDR3 is CASSLSVQGRVGYTF. In DNA form, the CDR3 reads TGTGCCAGCAGTTTATCAGTCCAGGGGAGGGTTGGCTACACCTTC.

The CDR3 is CAISEPKPGPYEQYF. Here the CDR3 DNA reads TGTGCCATCAGTGAGCCGAAGCCGGGTCCCTACGAGCAGTACTTC. The V gene is TRBV10-3, the J gene TRBJ2-7; D not resolved. CDR3 length: 15 amino acids. From germline, CDR1 is ENHRY and CDR2 SYGVKD. V gave up 2 bases and J gave up 2 bases, with 13 bases separating them.

This sequence joins TRBV7-2 and TRBJ1-1, with a tentative D call TRBD1 (5 bases). With 2 bases removed from V and 0 bases from J, the gap between germline ends came to 13 bases. Germline CDR1 reads SGHTA; CDR2 reads FQGNSA. CDR3 length: 16 residues. CDR3 sequence: CASSLYQGLMNTEAFF. The CDR3 nucleotides read TGTGCCAGCAGCTTATATCAGGGACTCATGAACACTGAAGCTTTCTTT.

CDR3 coding DNA: TGTGCCAGCTCACCACCAAGGGGGCTCGGCGGGGAGCTGTTTTTT. Amino acids: CASSPPRGLGGELFF. The chain couples TRBV18 to TRBJ2-2, with TRBD1 matching 7 bases. V was clipped by 0 bases and J by 7 bases; unmatched bases: 5. From germline, CDR1 is KGHSH and CDR2 LQKENI. The CDR3 covers 15 residues.

The chain links TRBV28 to TRBJ2-7; D call uncertain. The CDR3 sequence is 15 residues long. V gave up 3 bases and J gave up 3 bases, with 15 bases separating them. In germline, CDR1 is MDHEN, CDR2 SYDVKM. CDR3 coding DNA: TGTGCCAGCAGTTTTTCTTTTCTAGAGAACTACGAGCAGTACTTC. As protein: CASSFSFLENYEQYF.

The CDR3: CASSLVGGKWGNEQFF. As DNA, the CDR3 is TGCGCCAGCAGCTTGGTGGGGGGAAAATGGGGCAATGAGCAGTTCTTC. The chain has TRBV5-1 and TRBJ2-1; the D gene is possibly TRBD2 (6 bases). The germline V gene has CDR1 SGHRS and CDR2 YFSETQ. V was cut by 0 bases and J by 6 bases, with 16 bases left in between. CDR3 length equals 16 residues.

The chain joins TRBV24-1 to TRBJ2-3; TRBD2 matches at 8 bases. The CDR3 is made up of 17 amino acids. V lost 1 base, J lost 1 base, and 6 bases stayed unmatched. Germline values: CDR1 KGHDR, CDR2 SFDVKD. The CDR3 DNA reads TGTGCCACCAGTGATTTTACCCTAGCGGGTGGCACAGATACGCAGTATTTT. Its protein is CATSDFTLAGGTDTQYF.

This chain uses TRBV5-1 with TRBJ2-1; TRBD1 matches at 7 bases. The CDR3 totals 17 residues. From germline, CDR1 is SGHRS and CDR2 YFSETQ. Trimming removed 1 base from V and 9 bases from J; junction bases left unmatched: 16. In DNA form, the CDR3 reads TGCGCCAGCAGCTTGCGCAGGGGGAGTGAGGTTTCTGGTGAGCAGTTCTTC. This gives the protein CASSLRRGSEVSGEQFF.

The chain carries TRBV7-2 and TRBJ1-5; D remains unclear. Per germline, CDR1 SGHTA and CDR2 FQGNSA. This CDR3 is 12 amino acids long. V was cut by 2 bases and J by 6 bases, with 5 bases left in between. Here the CDR3 DNA reads TGTGCCAGCAGCTTAAGAGCTCAGCCCCAGCATTTT. Translation gives CASSLRAQPQHF.